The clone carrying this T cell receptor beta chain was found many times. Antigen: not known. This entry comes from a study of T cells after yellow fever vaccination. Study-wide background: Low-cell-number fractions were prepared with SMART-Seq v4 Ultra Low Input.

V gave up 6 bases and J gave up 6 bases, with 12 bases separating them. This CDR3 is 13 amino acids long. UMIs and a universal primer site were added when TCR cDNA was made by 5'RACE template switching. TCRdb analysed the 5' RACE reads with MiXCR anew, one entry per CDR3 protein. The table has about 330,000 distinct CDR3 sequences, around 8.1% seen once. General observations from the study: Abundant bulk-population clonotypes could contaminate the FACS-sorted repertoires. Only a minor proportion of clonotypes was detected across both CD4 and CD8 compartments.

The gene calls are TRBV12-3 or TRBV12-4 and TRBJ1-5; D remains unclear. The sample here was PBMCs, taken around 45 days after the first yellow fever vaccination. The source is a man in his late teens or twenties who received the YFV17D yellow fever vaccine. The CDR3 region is CASSKNMAQPQHF. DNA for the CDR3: TGTGCCAGCAGCAAAAACATGGCTCAGCCCCAGCATTTT.